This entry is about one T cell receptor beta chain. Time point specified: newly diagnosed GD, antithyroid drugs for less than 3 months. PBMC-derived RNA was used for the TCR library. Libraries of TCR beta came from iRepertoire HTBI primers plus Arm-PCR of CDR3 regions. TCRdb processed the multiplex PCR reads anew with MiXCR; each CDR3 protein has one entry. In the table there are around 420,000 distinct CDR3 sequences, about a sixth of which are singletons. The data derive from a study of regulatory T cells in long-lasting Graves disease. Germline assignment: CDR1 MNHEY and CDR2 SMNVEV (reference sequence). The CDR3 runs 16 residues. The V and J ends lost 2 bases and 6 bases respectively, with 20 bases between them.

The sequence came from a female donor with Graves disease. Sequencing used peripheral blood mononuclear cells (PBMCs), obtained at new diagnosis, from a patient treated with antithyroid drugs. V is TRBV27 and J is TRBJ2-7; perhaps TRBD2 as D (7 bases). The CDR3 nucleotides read TGTGCCAGCAGTTTAGGCTTTCGGGGGGCTCGGCGCGAGCAGTACTTC. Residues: CASSLGFRGARREQYF.